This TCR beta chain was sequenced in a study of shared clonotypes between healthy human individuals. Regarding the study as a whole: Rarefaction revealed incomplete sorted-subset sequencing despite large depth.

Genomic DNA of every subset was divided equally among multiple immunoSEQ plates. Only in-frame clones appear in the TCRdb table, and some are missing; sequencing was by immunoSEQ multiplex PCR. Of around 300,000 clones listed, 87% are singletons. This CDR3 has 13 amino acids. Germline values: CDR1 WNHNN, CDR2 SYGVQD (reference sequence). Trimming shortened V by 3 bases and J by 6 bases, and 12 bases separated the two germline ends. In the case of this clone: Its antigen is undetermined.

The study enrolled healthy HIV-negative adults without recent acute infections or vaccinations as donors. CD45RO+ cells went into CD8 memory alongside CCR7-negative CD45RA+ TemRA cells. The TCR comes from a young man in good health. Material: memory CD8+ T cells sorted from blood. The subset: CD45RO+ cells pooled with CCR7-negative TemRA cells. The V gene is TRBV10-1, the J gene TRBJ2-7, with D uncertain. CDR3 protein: CASSEWVHAEQYF. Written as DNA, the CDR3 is TGCGCCAGCAGTGAATGGGTTCACGCCGAGCAGTACTTC.